The 2 T cell receptor beta chains below come from one sample, sequenced in a study of T cell responses to AZD1222 COVID-19 vaccine (dated by TCRdb to the early 2020s). Receptors were amplified or captured by the immunoSEQ multiplex PCR assay. Sourced from immuneACCESS, this table was stored by TCRdb with only in-frame sequences that have V and J called. A share of the clones is absent; for the studies checked, an unresolved V gene accounts for under half, and the remainder has no known explanation. This sample holds about 270,000 clones; around 92% were observed only once. Less than 0.65% of the sample lies in the top ten. In light of the paper, this sample's time point label describes: about 28 days (+/-7) after the second vaccine dose. The source was peripheral blood, collected 28 days after the second AZD1222 dose. These receptors came from an adult who received the AZD1222 COVID-19 vaccine.

CDR3 DNA: TGTGCCAGCAGCCGCGGGGGGGCTGACACCGGGGAGCTGTTTTTT. Encoded protein: CASSRGGADTGELFF. The chain uses TRBV5-6 and TRBJ2-2, with 9 nucleotides matching TRBD2. Germline values: CDR1 SGHDT, CDR2 YYEEEE. V was clipped by 4 bases and J by 3 bases; unmatched bases: 4. CDR3 length: 15 residues. Together with reference TRBV5-6 and TRBJ2-2, the CDR3 gives the full variable domain: DAGVTQSPTHLIKTRGQQVTLRCSPKSGHDTVSWYQQALGQGPQFIFQYYEEEERQRGNFPDRFSGHQFPNYSSELNVNALLLGDSALYLCASSRGGADTGELFFGEGSRLTVL.

This clone was detected only once. CDR3 in DNA: TGTGCCAGCAGCTTAGCTTCCGTCGGGCAAGAGACCCAGTACTTC. Its translation is CASSLASVGQETQYF. The rearrangement uses TRBV11-2 and TRBJ2-5; D is unclear. Germline assignment: CDR1 SGHAT and CDR2 FQNNGV. The V gene lost 1 base and the J gene lost 2 bases, with 11 bases spanning the gap. The length of the CDR3 is 15 residues.